This TCR beta chain was obtained from a study of cytomegalovirus exposure and HLA in healthy donors. At the time of sampling, donors were nominally healthy, though unrecorded immune exposures were likely. In the PCR, 60 Vbeta and 13 Jbeta primers were used. Here immunoSEQ multiplex PCR was the method, and the copy in TCRdb shows in-frame clones only, minus some. This table holds around 53,000 clones, 70% to 85% found once. This clone was observed a single time. The antigen remains undetermined. Germline trimming cut 4 bases from V and 7 bases from J; bases unmatched to any gene: 4. Germline loops: CDR1 SGHVS, CDR2 FQNEAQ. The CDR3 runs to 15 residues. Study outcomes and limitations: A later analysis reportedly found that, within productive TCRs, an Asian-associated ancestry cluster had fewer N-insertions than the mean observed across the roughly 700 donors. The likely explanation for a cluster of highly shared sequence variants was sequencing artifact.

Sequenced: PBMCs. The chain joins TRBV7-8 to TRBJ2-1; 13 bases map to TRBD2. This sequence originates from a man aged 45-60 years in good health and CMV-seronegative. The DNA of the CDR3 is TGTGCCAGCAGCTACCCGGGACTAGCGGGGAATGAGCAGTTCTTC. Protein sequence: CASSYPGLAGNEQFF.